Listed here is a single T cell receptor (beta chain). Its antigen is currently unknown. The sample is drawn from a study of cytomegalovirus exposure and HLA in healthy donors. Findings of the study overall: Across donors, most TCRs were seen rarely, yet some public ones were widespread. Analyzed later, most CMV-associated TCR beta chains appeared HLA-restricted.

PCR was performed using 60 Vbeta and 13 Jbeta primers. Original methodology: The authors later counted some 76 million unique TCR beta chains, roughly 10 million of them shared. The protocol was immunoSEQ multiplex PCR, while the TCRdb copy is restricted to in-frame clones and leaves out a portion. The V and J calls and clone size were taken over from that table, and D and trimming were inferred from the DNA. Here the sample spans roughly 98,000 clones, roughly 81% being singletons. V lost 3 bases, J lost 8 bases, and 7 bases stayed unmatched. Per germline, CDR1 SGDLS and CDR2 YYNGEE. This CDR3 has 15 residues.

This chain uses TRBV9 with TRBJ1-6, with 8 bases identical to TRBD1. The sequenced sample was PBMCs. This TCR was sampled from a middle-aged man in good health and CMV-seronegative. Here the CDR3 reads CASSALTGADSPLHF. The CDR3 DNA sequence: TGTGCCAGCAGCGCCCTGACAGGGGCTGATTCACCCCTCCACTTT.